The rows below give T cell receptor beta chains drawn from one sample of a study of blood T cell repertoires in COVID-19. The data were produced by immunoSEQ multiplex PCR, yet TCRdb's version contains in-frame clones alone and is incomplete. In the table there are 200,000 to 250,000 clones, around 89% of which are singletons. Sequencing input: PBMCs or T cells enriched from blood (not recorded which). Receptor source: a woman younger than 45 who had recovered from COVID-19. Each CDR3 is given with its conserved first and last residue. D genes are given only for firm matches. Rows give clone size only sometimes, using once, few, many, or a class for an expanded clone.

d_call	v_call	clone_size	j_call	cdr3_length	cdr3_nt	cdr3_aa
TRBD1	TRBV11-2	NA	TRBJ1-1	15	TGTGCCAGCAGCTACCCGACAGGGGGAGGCACTGAAGCTTTCTTT	CASSYPTGGGTEAFF
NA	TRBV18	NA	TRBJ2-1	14	TGTGCCACCGGTGCTATGCCGGAGGCCAATGAGCAGTTCTTC	CATGAMPEANEQFF
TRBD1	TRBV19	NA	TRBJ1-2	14	TGTGCCAGTAGTATGCAGGGGACAGGATATGGCTACACCTTC	CASSMQGTGYGYTF
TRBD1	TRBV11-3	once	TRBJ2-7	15	TGTGCCAGCAGCCTGGGACAGGGGAAAACCTACGAGCAGTACTTC	CASSLGQGKTYEQYF
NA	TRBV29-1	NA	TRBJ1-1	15	TGCAGCGTTGAGGCACAGAGGGGGTACAACACTGAAGCTTTCTTT	CSVEAQRGYNTEAFF
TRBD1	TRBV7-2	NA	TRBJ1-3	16	TGTGCCAGCAGCTCCCAGGGGGCGCGCACTGGAAACACCATATATTTT	CASSSQGARTGNTIYF
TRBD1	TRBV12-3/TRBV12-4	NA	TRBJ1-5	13	TGTGCCAGCAGTTTGGTACAGGGGCAGCCCCAGCATTTT	CASSLVQGQPQHF
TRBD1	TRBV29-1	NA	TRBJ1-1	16	TGCAGCGTGAAACATACAGGGGGCGTCGGGAACACTGAAGCTTTCTTT	CSVKHTGGVGNTEAFF
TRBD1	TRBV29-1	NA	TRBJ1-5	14	TGCAGCGTTGGGGACAGGAGGGAAAATCAGCCCCAGCATTTT	CSVGDRRENQPQHF
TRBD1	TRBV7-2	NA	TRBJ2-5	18	TGTGCCAGCAGCTTACCTACCCTTGGGACAGGGGGCATGTCTACCCAGTACTTC	CASSLPTLGTGGMSTQYF
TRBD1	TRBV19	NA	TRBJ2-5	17	TGTGCCAGTAGTATAGGCTCTTGGGACAGGGGCCAAGAGACCCAGTACTTC	CASSIGSWDRGQETQYF
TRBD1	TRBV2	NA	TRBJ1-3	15	TGTGCCAGCAGTCAACAGGGGAGGTCTGGAAACACCATATATTTT	CASSQQGRSGNTIYF
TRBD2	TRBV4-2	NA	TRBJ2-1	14	TGTGCCAGCAGCCTTGTAGCGGGAGTCAATGAGCAGTTCTTC	CASSLVAGVNEQFF
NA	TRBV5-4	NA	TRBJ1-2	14	TGTGCCAGCAGCGTAGGGGCTAGGGACTATGGCTACACCTTC	CASSVGARDYGYTF
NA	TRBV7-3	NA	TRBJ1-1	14	TGTGCCAGTAGCCTCGGGGGGACCTCCACTGAAGCTTTCTTT	CASSLGGTSTEAFF
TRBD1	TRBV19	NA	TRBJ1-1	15	TGTGCCAGTAGTATAAACAGGGGAGGAAGCACTGAAGCTTTCTTT	CASSINRGGSTEAFF
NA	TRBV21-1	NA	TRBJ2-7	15	TGTGCCAGCAACAAAAAGGGGCGGGGGTCCTACGAGCAGTACTTC	CASNKKGRGSYEQYF
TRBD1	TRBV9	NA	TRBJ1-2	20	TGTGCCAGCAGCGCGAGCCTCCTACCGGGACAGGGGACTTCTAACTATGGCTACACCTTC	CASSASLLPGQGTSNYGYTF
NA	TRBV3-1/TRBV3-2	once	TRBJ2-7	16	TGTGCCAGCAGCCAAGATTTCGCGGGGCTCCAGGACGAGCAGTACTTC	CASSQDFAGLQDEQYF
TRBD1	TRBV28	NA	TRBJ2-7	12	TGTGCCAGCAGTGACAGGGTTCGCGAGCAGTACTTC	CASSDRVREQYF
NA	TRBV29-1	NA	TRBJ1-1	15	TGCAGCGTCCACAACCCCCACACGGGAGGCACTGAAGCTTTCTTT	CSVHNPHTGGTEAFF
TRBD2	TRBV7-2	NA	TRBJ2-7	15	TGTGCCAGCAGCTTGGGACTAGCGGGAGGTTACGAGCAGTACTTC	CASSLGLAGGYEQYF
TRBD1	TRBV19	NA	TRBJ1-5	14	TGTGCCAGTACCGGGACAGGGAGCAATCAGCCCCAGCATTTT	CASTGTGSNQPQHF
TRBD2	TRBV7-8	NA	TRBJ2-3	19	TGTGCCAGCAGCTTAGCGCGGGGGGGACTAGCGGGAGCTACAGATACGCAGTATTTT	CASSLARGGLAGATDTQYF
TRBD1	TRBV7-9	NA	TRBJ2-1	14	TGTGCCAGCAGCGTCCTACAGGGGGGCAATGAGCAGTTCTTC	CASSVLQGGNEQFF
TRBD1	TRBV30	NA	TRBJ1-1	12	TGTGCCTGGGGACAGGGGGACACTGAAGCTTTCTTT	CAWGQGDTEAFF
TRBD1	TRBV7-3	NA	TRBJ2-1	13	TGTGCCAGCAACACCGGGACAGAAAATGAGCAGTTCTTC	CASNTGTENEQFF
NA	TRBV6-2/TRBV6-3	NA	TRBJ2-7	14	TGTGCCAGCAGTTACGATGCCAGCTCCTACGAGCAGTACTTC	CASSYDASSYEQYF
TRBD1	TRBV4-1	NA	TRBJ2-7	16	TGCGCCAGCAGCCCAGACGGAAGGGGGCAACCCTACGAGCAGTACTTC	CASSPDGRGQPYEQYF
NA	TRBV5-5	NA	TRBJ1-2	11	TGTGCCAGCAGCTTGGCATATGGCTACACCTTC	CASSLAYGYTF
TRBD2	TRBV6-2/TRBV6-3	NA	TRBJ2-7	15	TGTGCCAGCAGTTATGTTCGCGGGAGTAAATACGAGCAGTACTTC	CASSYVRGSKYEQYF
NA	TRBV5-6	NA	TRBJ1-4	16	TGTGCCAGCAGCTTCCTCGGAGCAGGGTCGAATGAAAAACTGTTTTTT	CASSFLGAGSNEKLFF
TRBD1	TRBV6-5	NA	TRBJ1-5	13	TGTGCCAGCGGACAGGACAGCAATCAGCCCCAGCATTTT	CASGQDSNQPQHF
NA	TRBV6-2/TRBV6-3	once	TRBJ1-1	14	TGTGCCAGCAGTTATCTCAGGCCCGACACTGAAGCTTTCTTT	CASSYLRPDTEAFF
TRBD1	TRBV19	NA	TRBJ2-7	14	TGTGCCAGTAGCCACCGGGACAGGGGGTACGAGCAGTACTTC	CASSHRDRGYEQYF
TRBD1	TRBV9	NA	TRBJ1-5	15	TGTGCCAGCAGCGCGGACAGGGGTAGGGATCAGCCCCAGCATTTT	CASSADRGRDQPQHF
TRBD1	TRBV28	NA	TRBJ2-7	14	TGTGCCAGCAGTGCCGGGACAGGGGATTACGAGCAGTACTTC	CASSAGTGDYEQYF